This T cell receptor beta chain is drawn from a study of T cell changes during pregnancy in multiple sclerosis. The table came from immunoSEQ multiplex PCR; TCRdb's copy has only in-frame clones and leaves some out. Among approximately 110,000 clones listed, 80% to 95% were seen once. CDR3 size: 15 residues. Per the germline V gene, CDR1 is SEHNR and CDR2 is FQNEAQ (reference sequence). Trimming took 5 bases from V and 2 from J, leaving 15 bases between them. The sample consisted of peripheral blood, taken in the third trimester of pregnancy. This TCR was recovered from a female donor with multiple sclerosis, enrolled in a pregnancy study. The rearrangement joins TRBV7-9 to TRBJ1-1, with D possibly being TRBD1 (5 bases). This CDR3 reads CASSPWARENTEAFF. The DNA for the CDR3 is TGTGCCAGCAGCCCCTGGGCCAGGGAAAACACTGAAGCTTTCTTT.